This TCR beta chain was sequenced in a study of T cells in Graves' hyperthyroidism and ophthalmopathy. On the study more broadly: The initial diagnosis was the point when peripheral blood was collected, ahead of any treatment.

Findings and caveats of the study: Before onset, by a median of about seven months, the model predicted ophthalmopathy. Most thyroid clonotypes expanded above 0.001 appeared in blood too.

This clonotype has ten or more counts. The target antigen is unknown. Mismatch with germline at one junction end may stem from a read error. Amplified TCR beta CDR3 regions came from RNA transcripts. First-round RT-PCR targeting the TCR CDR3 was performed with the HTBI primer set. A single record per CDR3 protein comes from TCRdb applying MiXCR to the multiplex PCR reads. The table has more than 500,000 distinct CDR3 sequences, roughly 15% seen once. The specimen sequenced was blood. This clonotype was sampled from a woman in her 30s with Graves' ophthalmopathy.

The CDR3 region is CASSLGQVNTEAFF. As DNA, the CDR3 is TGTGCCAGCAGTTTAGGACAAGTGAACACTGAAGCTTTCTTT. The chain is built from TRBV7-9 and TRBJ1-1; D may be TRBD1 (5 bases). The germline CDR1 and CDR2 sequences are SEHNR and FQNEAQ (reference sequence). The CDR3 contains 14 residues.